The subject of this entry is one T cell receptor beta chain. Its antigen is unknown. The entry originates in a study of graft-versus-host responses after intestinal transplantation. The CDR3 sequence is 14 residues long. Germline CDR1 reads MNHEY; CDR2 reads SMNVEV (reference sequence). Between the trimmed V and J ends, which lost 2 bases and 6 bases, there was a span of 10 bases. Study observations and caveats: GvH clones turned up in recipient marrow; some had shown up first in ileum or blood.

Sequenced by immunoSEQ multiplex PCR; TCRdb stores in-frame clones only, minus some. The sample lists tens of thousands of clones, approximately 96% occurring once. V gene TRBV27 combines with J gene TRBJ1-4; D might be TRBD1 (5 bases). This TCR derives from a human donor who received an intestinal transplant. The specimen comprised unstimulated CD8+ T cells sorted from spleen or lymph node cells, sampled before intestinal transplant. DNA for the CDR3: TGTGCCAGCAGTTTAACGCAGGGCCATGAAAAACTGTTTTTT. Its translation is CASSLTQGHEKLFF.